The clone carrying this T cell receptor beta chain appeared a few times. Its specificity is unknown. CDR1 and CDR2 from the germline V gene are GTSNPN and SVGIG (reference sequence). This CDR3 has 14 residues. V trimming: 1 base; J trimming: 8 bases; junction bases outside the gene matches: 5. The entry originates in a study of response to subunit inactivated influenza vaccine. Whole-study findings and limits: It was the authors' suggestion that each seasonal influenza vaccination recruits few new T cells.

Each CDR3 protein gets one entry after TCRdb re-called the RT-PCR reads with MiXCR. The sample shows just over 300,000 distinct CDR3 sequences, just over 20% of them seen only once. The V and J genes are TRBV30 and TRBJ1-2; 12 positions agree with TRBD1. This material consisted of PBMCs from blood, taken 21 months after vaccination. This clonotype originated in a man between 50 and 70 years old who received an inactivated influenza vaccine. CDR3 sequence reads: CAWSGGTGGIGYTF. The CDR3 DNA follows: TGTGCCTGGAGTGGGGGGACAGGGGGCATCGGCTACACCTTC.